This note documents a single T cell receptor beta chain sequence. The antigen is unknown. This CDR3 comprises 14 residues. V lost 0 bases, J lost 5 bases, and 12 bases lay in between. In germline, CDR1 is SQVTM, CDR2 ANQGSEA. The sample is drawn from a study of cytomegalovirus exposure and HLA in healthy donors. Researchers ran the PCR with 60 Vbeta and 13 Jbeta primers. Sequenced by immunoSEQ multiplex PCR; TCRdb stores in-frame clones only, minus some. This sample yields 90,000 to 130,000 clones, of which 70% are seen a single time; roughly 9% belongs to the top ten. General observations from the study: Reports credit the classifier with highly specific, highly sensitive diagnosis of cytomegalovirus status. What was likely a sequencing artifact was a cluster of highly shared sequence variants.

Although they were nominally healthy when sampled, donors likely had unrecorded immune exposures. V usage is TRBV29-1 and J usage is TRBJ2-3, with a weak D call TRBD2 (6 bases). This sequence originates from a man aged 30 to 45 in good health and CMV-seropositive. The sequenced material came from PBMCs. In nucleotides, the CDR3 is TGCAGCGTTGAAGATCCAAGACTAGGAGATACGCAGTATTTT. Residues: CSVEDPRLGDTQYF.